This T cell receptor beta chain is from a study of blood T cell repertoires in COVID-19. After removal of 5 bases from V and 3 bases from J, the junction contained 7 bases not matched to a gene. Germline V gene data show CDR1 as LNHDA and CDR2 as SQIVND (reference sequence). The CDR3 length is 14 residues. Generated by immunoSEQ multiplex PCR, the TCRdb table keeps only in-frame clones and is missing some. Altogether roughly 250,000 clones are present, around nine tenths being singletons, with the ten largest covering approximately 2%. The chain recombines TRBV19 with TRBJ2-7; 7 positions match TRBD1. This sequence originates from a woman aged 18-29 years who had recovered from COVID-19. The sample was PBMCs or T cells enriched from blood (not recorded which). The CDR3 reads CASSARQGNYEQYF. CDR3 nucleotides: TGTGCCAGTAGTGCCAGACAGGGAAACTACGAGCAGTACTTC. The full variable domain, in which reference TRBV19 and TRBJ2-7 provide the parts outside the CDR3, is DGGITQSPKYLFRKEGQNVTLSCEQNLNHDAMYWYRQDPGQGLRLIYYSQIVNDFQKGDIAEGYSVSREKKESFPLTVTSAQKNPTAFYLCASSARQGNYEQYFGPGTRLTVT.